The 25 T cell receptor beta chains reported below all come from one sample, sequenced in a study of blood T cell repertoires in COVID-19 (dated by TCRdb to the early 2020s). Library method: the immunoSEQ multiplex PCR assay. Imported from immuneACCESS, the table was reduced by TCRdb to in-frame sequences with V and J called. These copies leave out some clones; in studies compared against another copy, an unresolved V gene accounts for under half, and the cause of the remainder is not known. Within this sample are tens of thousands of clones, with less than 90% of them counted one time only. The ten largest account for around 9.8% of the sample. Sequenced input: peripheral blood. Receptor source: a human donor in a cohort sampled during active COVID-19.

This chain links TRBV2 with TRBJ2-7; 7 nucleotides agree with TRBD2. Germline lookup yields CDR1 SNHLY and CDR2 FYNNEI. The length of the CDR3 is 16 residues. The J segment lost 1 base and the V segment lost 3 bases, leaving 9 bases of the junction unmatched. CDR3 bases: TGTGCCAGCAGTGAGCCCCCTTGGGGGGGTTCCTACGAGCAGTACTTC. This encodes CASSEPPWGGSYEQYF.

This clone has just one count. The chain joins TRBV9 to TRBJ2-3; 7 bases match TRBD2. The germline V gene has CDR1 SGDLS and CDR2 YYNGEE. The CDR3 contains 15 residues. Germline trimming cut 0 bases from V and 3 bases from J; bases unmatched to any gene: 4. CDR3 loop: CASSVGAGATDTQYF. The CDR3, as DNA: TGTGCCAGCAGCGTAGGGGCGGGAGCGACAGATACGCAGTATTTT.

Details on this clone: At the DNA level, this CDR3 is encoded by other sequences in the same sample as well. The gene calls are TRBV5-1 and TRBJ1-1; D is unclear. V lost 1 base and J 4 bases, leaving 8 bases between the germline ends. The CDR3 extends over 13 amino acids. The V gene's germline CDR1 is SGHRS and CDR2 YFSETQ. The CDR3, as DNA: TGCGCCAGCAGCTTGAGAGGGAGCACTGAAGCTTTCTTT. Translated, it gives CASSLRGSTEAFF.

The chain carries TRBV11-2 and TRBJ2-7, with D possibly being TRBD2 (5 bases). The germline V gene encodes CDR1 SGHAT and CDR2 FQNNGV. V lost 3 bases to trimming and J lost 6 bases, with 9 bases between them. The CDR3 sequence is 12 residues long. CDR3 protein: CASSFGISEQYF. The CDR3 region has the DNA TGTGCCAGCAGCTTCGGGATTTCCGAGCAGTACTTC. Full variable domain (missing parts from reference TRBV11-2 and TRBJ2-7): EAGVAQSPRYKIIEKRQSVAFWCNPISGHATLYWYQQILGQGPKLLIQFQNNGVVDDSQLPKDRFSAERLKGVDSTLKIQPAKLEDSAVYLCASSFGISEQYFGPGTRLTVT.

The rearrangement links TRBV2 to TRBJ1-2; 12 bases are a match to TRBD1. The V gene's germline CDR1 is SNHLY and CDR2 FYNNEI. Trimming removed 4 bases from V and 7 bases from J; junction bases left unmatched: 4. The CDR3 has 14 amino acids. The CDR3 sequence is CASSAGQGAGGYTF. Written as DNA, the CDR3 is TGTGCCAGCAGTGCGGGACAGGGGGCGGGTGGCTACACCTTC.

This sequence joins TRBV18 and TRBJ2-4; TRBD1 aligns across 9 bases. The CDR3 runs 15 residues. J lost 0 bases, V lost 3 bases, and 0 bases had no gene match. Germline CDR1 KGHSH, CDR2 LQKENI. CDR3 sequence: CASSPDRGAKNIQYF. In DNA form, the CDR3 reads TGTGCCAGCTCACCGGACAGGGGAGCCAAAAACATTCAGTACTTC. Full variable domain (missing parts from reference TRBV18 and TRBJ2-4): NAGVMQNPRHLVRRRGQEARLRCSPMKGHSHVYWYRQLPEEGLKFMVYLQKENIIDESGMPKERFSAEFPKEGPSILRIQQVVRGDSAAYFCASSPDRGAKNIQYFGAGTRLSVL.

The chain has TRBV4-1 and TRBJ1-4; tentatively, D is TRBD1 (5 bases). The CDR3 is 17 residues long. Trimming removed 1 base at V and 0 bases at J, with 12 bases between. Germline V gene lookup returns CDR1 MGHRA and CDR2 YSYEKL. CDR3 region: CASSQVLQGTTNEKLFF. CDR3 DNA sequence: TGCGCCAGCAGCCAAGTACTTCAGGGAACAACTAATGAAAAACTGTTTTTT.

This clone was found once. V is TRBV6-5 and J is TRBJ1-1, with D unresolved. Germline V gene lookup returns CDR1 MNHEY and CDR2 SVGAGI. The CDR3 is 14 amino acids. V was clipped by 6 bases and J by 0 bases, with 11 bases between them. The CDR3 DNA is TGTGCCAGCAGCCGTGACTTCATGAACACTGAAGCTTTCTTT. Translating it yields CASSRDFMNTEAFF.

The V and J genes are TRBV5-5 and TRBJ2-7; possible D gene TRBD1, 5 bases. CDR3 size: 14 residues. Trimming cost V 0 bases and J 4 bases, with 11 bases left between them. Germline V gene sequence: CDR1 SGHKS, CDR2 YYEKEE (reference sequence). The CDR3 spells CASSLARRQYEQYF. The CDR3 region has the DNA TGTGCCAGCAGCTTGGCCCGGCGACAGTACGAGCAGTACTTC.

The V and J genes are TRBV5-6 and TRBJ1-2; perhaps TRBD1 as D (5 bases). The germline CDR1 and CDR2 sequences are SGHDT and YYEEEE. Trimming cost V 2 bases and J 2 bases, with 19 bases left between them. The CDR3 totals 17 residues. The CDR3 DNA reads as TGTGCCAGCAGCTTACTGACAGCTTTGAACGCCAACTATGGCTACACCTTC. Translation: CASSLLTALNANYGYTF.

This clone was recorded once. This chain joins TRBV27 and TRBJ2-1; 13 bases match TRBD2. V shed 10 bases and J 3 bases; nucleotides not matched to a gene: 9. The germline V gene has CDR1 MNHEY and CDR2 SMNVEV (reference sequence). This CDR3 spans 16 amino acids. The CDR3 here is CAKGLAGLTLYNEQFF. The DNA for the CDR3 is TGTGCCAAGGGACTAGCGGGACTTACCCTCTACAATGAGCAGTTCTTC.

A few counts support this clone. This chain uses TRBV12-5 with TRBJ2-2; 12 bases are shared with TRBD1. From germline, CDR1 is LGHNT and CDR2 FRNRAP. V lost 1 base, J lost 6 bases, and 3 bases stayed unmatched. The CDR3 loop spans 16 amino acids. The CDR3 DNA reads TGTGCTAGTGGTTTGGGAGGGACAGGGGGCTCCGGGGAGCTGTTTTTT. It translates to CASGLGGTGGSGELFF.

This chain links TRBV19 with TRBJ1-4, with D tentatively TRBD1 (5 bases). V lost 7 bases to trimming and J lost 11 bases, with 17 bases between them. Per the germline V gene, CDR1 is LNHDA and CDR2 is SQIVND (reference sequence). This CDR3 has 13 residues. The CDR3 spells CASNSQTDLKLFF. CDR3 coding DNA: TGTGCCAGTAACTCTCAGACAGATTTGAAACTGTTTTTT.

The chain combines TRBV9 with TRBJ2-1; no definite D call. Germline assignment: CDR1 SGDLS and CDR2 YYNGEE. The CDR3 loop spans 17 amino acids. V gave up 4 bases and J gave up 2 bases, with 19 bases separating them. Here the CDR3 reads CASSPRWSAPTYNEQFF. The CDR3 DNA reads TGTGCCAGCAGCCCGAGGTGGTCAGCACCGACCTACAATGAGCAGTTCTTC.

The chain has TRBV14 and TRBJ2-1; the match to TRBD2 covers 8 bases. Per the germline V gene, CDR1 is SGHDN and CDR2 is FVKESK. The CDR3 covers 16 residues. V lost 0 bases to trimming and J lost 4 bases; unmatched junction nucleotides: 5. The CDR3 here is CASSQELRGAYNEQFF. The CDR3 DNA reads as TGTGCCAGCAGCCAAGAACTGCGGGGGGCTTACAATGAGCAGTTCTTC. Full variable domain (remainder filled in from reference TRBV14 and TRBJ2-1): EAGVTQFPSHSVIEKGQTVTLRCDPISGHDNLYWYRRVMGKEIKFLLHFVKESKQDESGMPNNRFLAERTGGTYSTLKVQPAELEDSGVYFCASSQELRGAYNEQFFGPGTRLTVL.

The chain uses TRBV29-1 and TRBJ2-1; no firm D call. Germline values: CDR1 SQVTM, CDR2 ANQGSEA. The CDR3 runs 11 residues. V lost 6 bases, J lost 5 bases, and 8 bases lay in between. CDR3 in amino acids: CSVDTHNEQFF. The CDR3 nucleotides are TGCAGCGTCGACACTCACAATGAGCAGTTCTTC.

J is TRBJ2-3 and V is TRBV2; 8 bases line up with TRBD1. CDR3 size: 14 residues. V lost 4 bases, J lost 6 bases, and 6 bases stayed unmatched. Germline lookup yields CDR1 SNHLY and CDR2 FYNNEI. In nucleotides, the CDR3 is TGTGCCAGCAGTGCCGACAGGGGAAGGGATACGCAGTATTTT. It encodes CASSADRGRDTQYF.

This sequence joins TRBV7-9 and TRBJ2-1; 7 bases line up with TRBD2. The V gene end was trimmed by 8 bases and the J gene end by 8 bases; junction bases not matched to a gene: 12. Germline CDR1 reads SEHNR; CDR2 reads FQNEAQ (reference sequence). The CDR3 has 14 amino acids. DNA of the CDR3: TGTGCCAGCCCCCCAGGCGGGAGTGTGTATGAGCAGTTCTTC. Translating it yields CASPPGGSVYEQFF.

The chain couples TRBV5-8 to TRBJ2-2; TRBD2 is a possible D gene (5 bases). The CDR3 loop spans 14 amino acids. V lost 1 base to trimming and J lost 4 bases, with 8 bases between them. Germline-derived CDR1 and CDR2 are SGHTS and YDEGEE. Here the CDR3 DNA reads TGTGCCAGCAGCTTGTGGACTCCCACCGGGGAGCTGTTTTTT. It translates to CASSLWTPTGELFF.

In its sample, this clone was seen a few times. The germline gene is not matched at one end of the junction; a read error may be the cause. The genes are TRBV3-1 (or the pseudogene TRBV3-2) and TRBJ1-6; D is ambiguous. From germline, CDR1 is LGHDT and CDR2 YNNKEL (reference sequence). This CDR3 contains 15 residues. CDR3 amino acids: CASSEDALYNSPLHF. The CDR3 bases are TGTGCCAGCAGCGAAGACGCACTCTATAATTCACCCCTCCACTTT.

The gene calls are TRBV28 and TRBJ1-1; tentative D call: TRBD1 (6 bases). Germline lookup yields CDR1 MDHEN and CDR2 SYDVKM. The length of the CDR3 is 14 residues. V was clipped by 2 bases and J by 8 bases, with 15 bases between them. The CDR3: CASSLRSQGTEAFF. As DNA, the CDR3 is TGTGCCAGCAGTTTAAGGTCCCAGGGGACCGAAGCTTTCTTT.

CDR3 sequence (DNA): TGTGCCAGCAGTGAATCAGGGCGGTATCAGCCCCAGCATTTT. Translation gives CASSESGRYQPQHF. The V call is TRBV6-1, the J call TRBJ1-5, with a possible D match to TRBD1 (5 bases). Germline CDR1 is MNHNS and CDR2 is SASEGT. Trimming removed 2 bases from V and 5 bases from J, with 10 bases in between. The CDR3 runs to 14 residues.

V usage is TRBV12-5 and J usage is TRBJ1-5; D possibly corresponds to TRBD1 (5 bases). Germline assignment: CDR1 LGHNT and CDR2 FRNRAP. The CDR3 runs 17 residues. V shed 1 base and J shed 6 bases, with 19 bases lying between them. The CDR3 region is CASGLEVGAGKFQPQHF. CDR3 DNA: TGTGCTAGTGGTTTGGAAGTCGGAGCAGGGAAGTTTCAGCCCCAGCATTTT.

This rearrangement joins TRBV5-1 to TRBJ2-3; a possible D gene is TRBD2 (6 bases). The CDR3 runs 17 residues. V shed 0 bases and J shed 4 bases, with 18 bases lying between them. Germline lookup yields CDR1 SGHRS and CDR2 YFSETQ. The CDR3 sequence: CASSLVGGWGDSDTQYF. The CDR3 DNA follows: TGCGCCAGCAGCTTGGTGGGCGGATGGGGGGACTCAGATACGCAGTATTTT.

In this sample, this clone turned up once. This sequence joins TRBV7-3 and TRBJ1-2; 8 bases are shared with TRBD1. The germline gives CDR1 SGHTA, CDR2 FQGTGA. There are 15 residues in the CDR3. The junction had 10 bases not matched to a gene; V was cut back by 5 bases and J by 5 bases. The CDR3 region has the DNA TGTGCCAGCAGCCGGACAGGGCGATCAGATTATGGCTACACCTTC. This encodes CASSRTGRSDYGYTF.